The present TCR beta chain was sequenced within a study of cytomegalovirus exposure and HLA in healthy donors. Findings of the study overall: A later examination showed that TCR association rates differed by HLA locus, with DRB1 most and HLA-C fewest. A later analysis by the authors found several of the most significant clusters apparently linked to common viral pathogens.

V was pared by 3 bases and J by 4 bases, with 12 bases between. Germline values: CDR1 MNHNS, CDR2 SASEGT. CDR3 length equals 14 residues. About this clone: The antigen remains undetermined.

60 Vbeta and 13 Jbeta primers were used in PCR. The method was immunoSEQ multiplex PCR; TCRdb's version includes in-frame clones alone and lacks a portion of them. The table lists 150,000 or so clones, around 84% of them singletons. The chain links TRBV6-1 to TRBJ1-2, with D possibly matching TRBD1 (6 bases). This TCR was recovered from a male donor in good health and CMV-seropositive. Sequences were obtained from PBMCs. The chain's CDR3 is CASSEDRMGYGYTF. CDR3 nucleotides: TGTGCCAGCAGTGAGGACAGAATGGGCTATGGCTACACCTTC.